In its sample, the clone carrying this T cell receptor (beta chain) was seen a few times. The antigen remains undetermined. This CDR3 spans 16 amino acids. The germline V gene has CDR1 SQVTM and CDR2 ANQGSEA. Germline trimming cut 6 bases from V and 3 bases from J; bases unmatched to any gene: 11. This specimen comes from a study of cytomegalovirus exposure and HLA in healthy donors. Notes on the study in general: Rare TCR sequences dominated, though some public TCRs recurred in many donors. A missense variant in DCLRE1C was later tied to TCR beta V- and J-gene trimming. Certain indistinguishable V segments, among them TRBV6-2 and TRBV6-3, were excluded.

It was with 60 Vbeta and 13 Jbeta primers that the PCR ran. The protocol was immunoSEQ multiplex PCR, while the TCRdb copy is restricted to in-frame clones and leaves out a portion. The sample holds fewer than 200,000 clones, 84% seen once. This chain links TRBV29-1 with TRBJ2-5; 12 bases are a match to TRBD2. This clonotype originated in a man aged 25-45 years in good health and CMV-seronegative. The sample taken for sequencing was PBMCs. The CDR3 region has the DNA TGCAGCGTCGAACTCGATTGGACTAGCGGGGAAGAGACCCAGTACTTC. Translating gives CSVELDWTSGEETQYF.